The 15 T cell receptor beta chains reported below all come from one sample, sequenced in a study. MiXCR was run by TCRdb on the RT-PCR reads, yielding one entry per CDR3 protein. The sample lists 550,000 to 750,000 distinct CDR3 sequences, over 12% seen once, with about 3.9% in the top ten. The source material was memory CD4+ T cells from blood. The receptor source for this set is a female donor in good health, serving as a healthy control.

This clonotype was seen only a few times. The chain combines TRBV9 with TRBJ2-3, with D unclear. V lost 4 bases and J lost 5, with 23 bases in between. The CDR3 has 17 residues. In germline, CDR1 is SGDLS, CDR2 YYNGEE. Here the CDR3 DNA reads TGTGCCAGCAGCCTCTCGTCGGGCTCGGGCCTTGTAGATACGCAGTATTTT. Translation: CASSLSSGSGLVDTQYF.

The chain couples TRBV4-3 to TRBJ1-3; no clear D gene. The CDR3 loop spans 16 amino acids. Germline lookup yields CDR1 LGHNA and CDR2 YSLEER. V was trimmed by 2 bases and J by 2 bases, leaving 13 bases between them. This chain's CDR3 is CASSQTGVSAGNTIYF. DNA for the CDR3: TGCGCCAGCAGCCAAACCGGGGTGTCGGCTGGAAACACCATATATTTT.

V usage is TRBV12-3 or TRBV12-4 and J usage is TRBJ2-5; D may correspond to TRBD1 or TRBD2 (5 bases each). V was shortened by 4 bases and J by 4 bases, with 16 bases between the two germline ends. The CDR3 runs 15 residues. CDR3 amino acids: CASSWAGGSGETQYF. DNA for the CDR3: TGTGCCAGCAGTTGGGCTGGGGGATCGGGAGAGACCCAGTACTTC.

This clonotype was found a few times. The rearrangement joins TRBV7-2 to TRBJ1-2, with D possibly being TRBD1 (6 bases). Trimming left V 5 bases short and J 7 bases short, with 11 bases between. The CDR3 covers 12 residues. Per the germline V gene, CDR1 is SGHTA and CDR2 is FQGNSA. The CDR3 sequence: CASSGYRAGYTF. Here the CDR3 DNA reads TGTGCCAGCAGCGGGTACAGGGCTGGCTACACCTTC.

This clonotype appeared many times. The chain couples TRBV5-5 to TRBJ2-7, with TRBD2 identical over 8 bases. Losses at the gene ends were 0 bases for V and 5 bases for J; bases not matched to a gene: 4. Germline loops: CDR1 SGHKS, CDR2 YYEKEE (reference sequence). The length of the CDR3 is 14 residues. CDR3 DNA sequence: TGTGCCAGCAGCTTGGGGGGACTAGGTGACGAGCAGTACTTC. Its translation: CASSLGGLGDEQYF.

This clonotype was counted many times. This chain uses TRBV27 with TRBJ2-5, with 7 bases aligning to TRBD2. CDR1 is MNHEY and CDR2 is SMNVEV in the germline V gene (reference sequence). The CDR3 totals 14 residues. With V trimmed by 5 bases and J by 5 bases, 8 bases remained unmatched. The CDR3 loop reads CASSPQTSRETQYF. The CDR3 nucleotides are TGTGCCAGCAGTCCGCAGACTAGCAGGGAGACCCAGTACTTC.

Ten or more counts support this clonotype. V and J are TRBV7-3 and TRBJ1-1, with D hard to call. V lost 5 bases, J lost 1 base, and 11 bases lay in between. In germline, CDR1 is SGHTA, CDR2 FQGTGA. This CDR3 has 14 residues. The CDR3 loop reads CASSGQAGNTEAFF. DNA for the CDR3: TGTGCCAGCAGCGGTCAAGCGGGGAACACTGAAGCTTTCTTT.

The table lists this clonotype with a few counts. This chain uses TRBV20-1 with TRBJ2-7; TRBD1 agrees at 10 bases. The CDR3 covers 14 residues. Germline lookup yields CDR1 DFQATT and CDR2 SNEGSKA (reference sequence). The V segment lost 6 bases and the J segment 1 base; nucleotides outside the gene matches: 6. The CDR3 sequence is CSADRQGASYEQYF. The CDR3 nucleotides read TGCAGTGCAGACCGACAGGGGGCTTCCTACGAGCAGTACTTC.

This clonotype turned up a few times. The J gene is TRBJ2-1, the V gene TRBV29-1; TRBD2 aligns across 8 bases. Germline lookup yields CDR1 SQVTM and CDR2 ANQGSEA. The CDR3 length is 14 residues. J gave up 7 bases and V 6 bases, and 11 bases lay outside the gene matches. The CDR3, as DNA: TGCAGCGTGCAGCGGGGGACTTCTGTGAATGAGCAGTTCTTC. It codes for CSVQRGTSVNEQFF.

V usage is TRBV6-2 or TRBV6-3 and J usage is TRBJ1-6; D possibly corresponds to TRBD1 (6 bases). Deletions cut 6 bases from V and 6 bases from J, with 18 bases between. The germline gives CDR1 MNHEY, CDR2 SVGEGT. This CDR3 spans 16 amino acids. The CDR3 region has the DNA TGTGCCAGCAGAACCTACACAGGGAACCTTAATTCACCCCTCCACTTT. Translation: CASRTYTGNLNSPLHF.

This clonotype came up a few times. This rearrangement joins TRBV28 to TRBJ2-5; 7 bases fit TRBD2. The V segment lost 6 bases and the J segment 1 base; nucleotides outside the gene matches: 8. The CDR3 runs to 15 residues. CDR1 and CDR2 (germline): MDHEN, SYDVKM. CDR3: CASRKKRGTQETQYF. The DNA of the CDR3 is TGTGCCAGCAGGAAAAAGCGGGGAACCCAAGAGACCCAGTACTTC.

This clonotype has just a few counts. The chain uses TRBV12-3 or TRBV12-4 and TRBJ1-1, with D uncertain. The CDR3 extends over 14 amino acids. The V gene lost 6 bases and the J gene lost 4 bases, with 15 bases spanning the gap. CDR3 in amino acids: CASSDNTLATEAFF. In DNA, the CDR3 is TGTGCCAGCAGCGACAACACATTAGCCACTGAAGCTTTCTTT.

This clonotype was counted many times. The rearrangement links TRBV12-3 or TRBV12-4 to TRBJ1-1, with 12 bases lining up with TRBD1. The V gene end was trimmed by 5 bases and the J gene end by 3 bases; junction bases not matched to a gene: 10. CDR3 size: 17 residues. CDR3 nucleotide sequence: TGTGCCAGCAGTCCATGGGACAGGGGGCCGTTGGACACTGAAGCTTTCTTT. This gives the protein CASSPWDRGPLDTEAFF.

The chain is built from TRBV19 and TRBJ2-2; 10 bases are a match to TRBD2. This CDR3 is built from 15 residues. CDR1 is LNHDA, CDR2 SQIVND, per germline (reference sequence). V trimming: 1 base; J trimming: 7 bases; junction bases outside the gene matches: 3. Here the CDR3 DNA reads TGTGCCAGTAGTATAGTCAGGACTAGCGGCGGGGAGCTGTTTTTT. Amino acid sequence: CASSIVRTSGGELFF.

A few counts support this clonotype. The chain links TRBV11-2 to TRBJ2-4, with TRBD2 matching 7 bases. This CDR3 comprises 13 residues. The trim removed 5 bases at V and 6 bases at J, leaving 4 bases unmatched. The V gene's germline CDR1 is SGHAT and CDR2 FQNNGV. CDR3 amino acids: CASSGGEGNIQYF. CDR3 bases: TGTGCCAGCAGCGGGGGGGAGGGAAACATTCAGTACTTC.